This TCR delta chain was retrieved from a study of gamma-delta chains in newborns, infants, children. Study summary: Innate gammadelta T cells reportedly expand polyclonally right after birth, driven by microbial exposure, per the title.

TCRdb repeated clone calling on the reads with CATT. In the table there are about 6,100 delta-chain clones, about 2.1% of which are singletons. Turning to this clone: This DNA's translation and the protein TCRdb lists, from a much larger clone, do not match at residue 9, likely due to a read error; the protein shown is translated from the DNA.

The V and J ends lost 0 bases and 8 bases, in that order; junction bases with no gene match: 4. The CDR3 spans 14 residues. Germline lookup yields CDR1 GEAIGNYY and CDR2 EKD. The rearrangement links TRDV2 to TRDJ2; 8 bases are shared with TRDD3. The sample was blood. The receptor comes from a child who was a newborn, infant or young child, either healthy, febrile or measles-vaccinated (not recorded which). The CDR3 sequence is CACDTILGGAQLFF. As DNA, the CDR3 is TGTGCCTGTGACACCATACTGGGGGGCGCACAACTCTTCTTT.